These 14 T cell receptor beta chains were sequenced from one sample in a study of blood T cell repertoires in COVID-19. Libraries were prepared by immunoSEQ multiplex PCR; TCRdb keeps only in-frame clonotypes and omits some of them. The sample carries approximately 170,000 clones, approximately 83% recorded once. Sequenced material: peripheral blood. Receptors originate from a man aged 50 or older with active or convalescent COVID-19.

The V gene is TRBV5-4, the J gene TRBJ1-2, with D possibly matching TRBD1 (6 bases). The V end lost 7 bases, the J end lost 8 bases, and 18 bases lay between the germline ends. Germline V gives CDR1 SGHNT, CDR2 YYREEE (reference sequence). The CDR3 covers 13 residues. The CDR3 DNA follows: TGTGCCAGCCACGCGTCAGGGGCGGAGGGCTACACCTTC. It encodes CASHASGAEGYTF.

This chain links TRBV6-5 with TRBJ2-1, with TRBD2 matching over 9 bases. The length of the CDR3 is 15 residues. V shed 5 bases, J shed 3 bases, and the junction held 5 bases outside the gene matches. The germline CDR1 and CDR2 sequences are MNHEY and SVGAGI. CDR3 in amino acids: CASSPSSGVYNEQFF. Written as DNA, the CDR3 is TGTGCCAGCAGTCCTTCTAGCGGGGTCTACAATGAGCAGTTCTTC.

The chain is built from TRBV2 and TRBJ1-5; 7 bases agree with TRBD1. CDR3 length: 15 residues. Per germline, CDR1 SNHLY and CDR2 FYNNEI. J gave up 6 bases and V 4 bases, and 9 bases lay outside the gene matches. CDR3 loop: CASSADQGVSQPQHF. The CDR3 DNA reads TGTGCCAGCAGTGCCGATCAGGGGGTAAGTCAGCCCCAGCATTTT.

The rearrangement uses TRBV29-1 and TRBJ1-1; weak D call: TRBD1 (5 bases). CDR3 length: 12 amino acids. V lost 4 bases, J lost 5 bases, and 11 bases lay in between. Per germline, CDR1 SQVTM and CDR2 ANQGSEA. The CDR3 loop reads CSVVGHGTEAFF. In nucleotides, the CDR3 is TGCAGCGTTGTAGGACACGGGACTGAAGCTTTCTTT. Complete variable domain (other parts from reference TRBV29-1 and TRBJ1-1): SAVISQKPSRDICQRGTSLTIQCQVDSQVTMMFWYRQQPGQSLTLIATANQGSEATYESGFVIDKFPISRPNLTFSTLTVSNMSPEDSSIYLCSVVGHGTEAFFGQGTRLTVV.

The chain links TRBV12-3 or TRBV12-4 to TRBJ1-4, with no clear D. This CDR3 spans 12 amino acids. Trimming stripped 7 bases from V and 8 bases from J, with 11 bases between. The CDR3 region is CASTSSGEKLFF. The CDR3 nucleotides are TGTGCCAGCACCTCCTCGGGGGAAAAACTGTTTTTT.

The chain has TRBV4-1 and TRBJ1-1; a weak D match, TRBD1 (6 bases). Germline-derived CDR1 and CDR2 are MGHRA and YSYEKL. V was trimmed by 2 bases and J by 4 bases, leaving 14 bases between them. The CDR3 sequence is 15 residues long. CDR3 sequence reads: CASSQMGHQGTEAFF. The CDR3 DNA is TGCGCCAGCAGCCAAATGGGACATCAAGGCACTGAAGCTTTCTTT.

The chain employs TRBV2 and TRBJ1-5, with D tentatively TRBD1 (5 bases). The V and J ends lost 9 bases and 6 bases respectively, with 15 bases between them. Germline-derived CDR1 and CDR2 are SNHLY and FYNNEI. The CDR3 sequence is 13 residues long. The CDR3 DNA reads TGTGCCAGTGCAACAGGAATTGGTCAGCCCCAGCATTTT. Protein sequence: CASATGIGQPQHF.

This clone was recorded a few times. The CDR3 region has the DNA TGCGCCAGCAGTCAGGGTTCCTTTGGAAACACCATATATTTT. Translating gives CASSQGSFGNTIYF. V gene TRBV5-1 combines with J gene TRBJ1-3; possible D gene TRBD1, 5 bases. The CDR3 sequence is 14 residues long. Germline lookup yields CDR1 SGHRS and CDR2 YFSETQ. Between the trimmed V and J ends, which lost 5 bases and 3 bases, there was a span of 12 bases.

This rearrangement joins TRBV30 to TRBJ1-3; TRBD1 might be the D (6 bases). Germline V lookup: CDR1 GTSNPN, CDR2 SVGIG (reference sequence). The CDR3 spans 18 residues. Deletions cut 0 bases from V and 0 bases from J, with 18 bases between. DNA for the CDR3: TGTGCCTGGAGTGTAGGGGTCCAAGGGACATTCTCTGGAAACACCATATATTTT. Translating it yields CAWSVGVQGTFSGNTIYF.

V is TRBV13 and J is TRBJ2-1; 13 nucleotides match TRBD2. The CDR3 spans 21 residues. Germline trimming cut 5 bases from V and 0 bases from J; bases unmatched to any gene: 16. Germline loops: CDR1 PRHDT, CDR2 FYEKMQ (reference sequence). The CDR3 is CASSLIGLAGDGVSSYNEQFF. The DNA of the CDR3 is TGTGCCAGCAGCCTGATAGGACTAGCGGGAGATGGGGTTAGCTCCTACAATGAGCAGTTCTTC. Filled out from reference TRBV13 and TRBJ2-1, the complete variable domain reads AAGVIQSPRHLIKEKRETATLKCYPIPRHDTVYWYQQGPGQDPQFLISFYEKMQSDKGSIPDRFSAQQFSDYHSELNMSSLELGDSALYFCASSLIGLAGDGVSSYNEQFFGPGTRLTVL.

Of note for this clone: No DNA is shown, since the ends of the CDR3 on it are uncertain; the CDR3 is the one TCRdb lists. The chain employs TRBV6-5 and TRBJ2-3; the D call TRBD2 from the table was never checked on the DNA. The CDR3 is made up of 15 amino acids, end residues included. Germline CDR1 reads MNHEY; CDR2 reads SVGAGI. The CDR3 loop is CASSSSDGGTDTQYF.

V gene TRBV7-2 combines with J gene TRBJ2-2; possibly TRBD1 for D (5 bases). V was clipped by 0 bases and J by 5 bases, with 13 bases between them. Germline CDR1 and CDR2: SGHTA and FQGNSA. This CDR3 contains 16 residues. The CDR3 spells CASSLAGKGVTGELFF. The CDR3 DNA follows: TGTGCCAGCAGCTTAGCCGGCAAAGGGGTTACCGGGGAGCTGTTTTTT.

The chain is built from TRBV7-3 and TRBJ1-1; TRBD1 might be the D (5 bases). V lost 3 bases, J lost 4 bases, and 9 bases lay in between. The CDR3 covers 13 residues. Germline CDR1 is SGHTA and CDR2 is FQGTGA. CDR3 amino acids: CASSFDGGTEAFF. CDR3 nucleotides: TGTGCCAGCAGCTTCGACGGGGGCACTGAAGCTTTCTTT.

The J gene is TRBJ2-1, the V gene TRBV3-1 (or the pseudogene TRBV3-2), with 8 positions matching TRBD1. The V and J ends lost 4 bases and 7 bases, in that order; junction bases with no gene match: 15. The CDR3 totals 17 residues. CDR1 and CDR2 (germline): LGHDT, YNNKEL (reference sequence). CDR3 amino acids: CASSRGPGQGPQNEQFF. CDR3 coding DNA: TGTGCCAGCAGCCGGGGCCCCGGACAGGGCCCCCAAAATGAGCAGTTCTTC.